A selection of T cell receptor beta chains follows, all from one sample in a study of cytomegalovirus exposure and HLA in healthy donors. Profiled with immunoSEQ multiplex PCR; TCRdb holds only in-frame clones, not every one. In the table there are about 240,000 clones, about 90% of which are singletons. Material: PBMCs. Every receptor here comes from a young woman in good health and CMV-seropositive. Both conserved end residues are trimmed from each CDR3. A D gene is named only where the DNA matches it firmly.

J: TRBJ1-5; V: TRBV2; D: -; CDR3: ASSAIRQGNQPQH
J: TRBJ1-5; V: TRBV30; D: TRBD1; CDR3: AWSATGALDQPQH
J: TRBJ2-7; V: TRBV27; D: -; CDR3: ASSHSYEQY
J: TRBJ2-1; V: TRBV4-1; D: -; CDR3: ASSQEERVVEQF
J: TRBJ2-1; V: TRBV19; D: TRBD2; CDR3: ASSTPGLAGVYEQF
J: TRBJ2-7; V: TRBV6-5; D: -; CDR3: ASSYSRGTYEQY
J: TRBJ2-5; V: TRBV5-6; D: -; CDR3: ASSLQTSTKTQY
J: TRBJ1-1; V: TRBV28; D: -; CDR3: ASSLMGAGVGTEAF
J: TRBJ2-7; V: TRBV19; D: -; CDR3: ASSKHLNGYEQY
J: TRBJ2-2; V: TRBV29-1; D: TRBD1; CDR3: SVPEGSQGATGELF
J: TRBJ2-7; V: TRBV30; D: -; CDR3: AWSLIARTYEQY
J: TRBJ2-1; V: TRBV5-1; D: -; CDR3: ASSWRDSYNEQF
J: TRBJ1-3; V: TRBV30; D: -; CDR3: AWKWTASGNTIY
J: TRBJ2-5; V: TRBV27; D: -; CDR3: ASPLEGGPIQETQY